This T cell receptor beta chain was found in a study of T cells in Graves' hyperthyroidism and ophthalmopathy. The V and J ends lost 4 bases and 5 bases respectively, with 21 bases between them. This CDR3 is 16 amino acids long. The germline V gene has CDR1 SGHVS and CDR2 FQNEAQ. Findings and limits, study-wide: Blood also showed most of the thyroid clonotypes that were expanded above 0.001. With a median lead of around 5.9 months before onset, the model predicted ophthalmopathy.

From RNA transcripts, TCR beta CDR3 regions were amplified. Researchers ran a first-round RT-PCR on the TCR CDR3 using the HTBI primer set. A single record per CDR3 protein comes from TCRdb applying MiXCR to the multiplex PCR reads. The sample includes about 600,000 distinct CDR3 sequences, about 15% of them seen just once. This clonotype was counted between two and nine times. What it binds is not known. Disease lasting under 3 months, a NOSPECS grade of at least 4, and a Clinical Activity Score of at least 3 were features of the ophthalmopathy patients. PBMCs were derived from 7.5 to 10 ml fresh peripheral blood.

The sample consisted of blood. This TCR derives from a woman in her 50s with Graves' ophthalmopathy. The chain combines TRBV7-8 with TRBJ2-7; the D call may be TRBD1 or TRBD2 (5 bases each). This CDR3 reads CASSSRAGPGTDEQYF. In DNA form, the CDR3 reads TGTGCCAGCAGCTCGAGAGCCGGGCCTGGGACGGACGAGCAGTACTTC.